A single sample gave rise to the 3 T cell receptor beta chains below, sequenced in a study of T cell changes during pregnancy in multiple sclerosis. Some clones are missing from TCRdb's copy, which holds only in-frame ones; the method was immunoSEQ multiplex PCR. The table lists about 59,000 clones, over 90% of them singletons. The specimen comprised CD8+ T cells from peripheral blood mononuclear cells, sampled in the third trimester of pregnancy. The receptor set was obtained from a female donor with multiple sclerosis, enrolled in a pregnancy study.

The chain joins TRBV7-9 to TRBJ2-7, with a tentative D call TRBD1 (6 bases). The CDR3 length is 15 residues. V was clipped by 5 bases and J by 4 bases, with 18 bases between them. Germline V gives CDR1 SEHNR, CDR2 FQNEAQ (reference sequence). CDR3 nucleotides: TGTGCCAGCAGCCCGGCCCAGGGGCCGGGTTACGAGCAGTACTTC. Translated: CASSPAQGPGYEQYF.

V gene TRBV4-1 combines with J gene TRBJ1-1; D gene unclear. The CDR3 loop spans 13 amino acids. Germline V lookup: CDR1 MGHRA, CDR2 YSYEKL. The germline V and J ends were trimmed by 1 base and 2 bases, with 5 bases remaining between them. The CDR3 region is CASSQARNTEAFF. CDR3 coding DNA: TGCGCCAGCAGCCAAGCCAGAAACACTGAAGCTTTCTTT.

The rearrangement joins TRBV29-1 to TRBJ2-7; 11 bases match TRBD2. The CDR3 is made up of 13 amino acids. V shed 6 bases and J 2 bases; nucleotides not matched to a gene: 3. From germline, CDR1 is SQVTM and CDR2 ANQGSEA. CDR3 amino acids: CSVGTSGTYEQYF. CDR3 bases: TGCAGCGTCGGGACTAGCGGCACCTACGAGCAGTACTTC.